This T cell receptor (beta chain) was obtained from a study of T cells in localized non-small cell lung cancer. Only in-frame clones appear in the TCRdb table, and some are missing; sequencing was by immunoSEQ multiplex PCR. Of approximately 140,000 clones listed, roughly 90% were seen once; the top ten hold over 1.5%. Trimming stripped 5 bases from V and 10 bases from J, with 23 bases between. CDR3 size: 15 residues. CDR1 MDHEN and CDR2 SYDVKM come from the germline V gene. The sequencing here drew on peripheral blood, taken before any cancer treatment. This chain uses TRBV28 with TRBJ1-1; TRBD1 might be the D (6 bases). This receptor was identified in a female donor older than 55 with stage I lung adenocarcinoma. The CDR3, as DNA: TGTGCCAGCAGTCCCTCCGGGATAGGGGGGGGTCGAGCTTTCTTT. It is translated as CASSPSGIGGGRAFF.